The clone carrying this T cell receptor beta chain occurred once. Its matching antigen is unknown. This record comes from a study of cytomegalovirus exposure and HLA in healthy donors. Findings and limits, study-wide: Links to common viral pathogens appeared, in a later analysis, for several of the most significant clusters.

Trimming stripped 5 bases from V and 1 base from J, with 14 bases between. This CDR3 contains 15 residues. Germline V gene data show CDR1 as SGHVS and CDR2 as FQNEAQ. The PCR ran on 60 Vbeta and 13 Jbeta primers. Sequenced by immunoSEQ multiplex PCR; TCRdb stores in-frame clones only, minus some. The sample lists more than 95,000 clones, roughly three quarters seen once, with roughly 3% in the top ten. V usage is TRBV7-8 and J usage is TRBJ1-1, with D perhaps matching TRBD1 (6 bases). The sequenced material came from PBMCs. This receptor was identified in a man younger than 40 in good health and CMV-seronegative. In DNA, the CDR3 is TGTGCCAGCAGCCCCGATGTGACAGGGAACACTGAAGCTTTCTTT. It codes for CASSPDVTGNTEAFF.